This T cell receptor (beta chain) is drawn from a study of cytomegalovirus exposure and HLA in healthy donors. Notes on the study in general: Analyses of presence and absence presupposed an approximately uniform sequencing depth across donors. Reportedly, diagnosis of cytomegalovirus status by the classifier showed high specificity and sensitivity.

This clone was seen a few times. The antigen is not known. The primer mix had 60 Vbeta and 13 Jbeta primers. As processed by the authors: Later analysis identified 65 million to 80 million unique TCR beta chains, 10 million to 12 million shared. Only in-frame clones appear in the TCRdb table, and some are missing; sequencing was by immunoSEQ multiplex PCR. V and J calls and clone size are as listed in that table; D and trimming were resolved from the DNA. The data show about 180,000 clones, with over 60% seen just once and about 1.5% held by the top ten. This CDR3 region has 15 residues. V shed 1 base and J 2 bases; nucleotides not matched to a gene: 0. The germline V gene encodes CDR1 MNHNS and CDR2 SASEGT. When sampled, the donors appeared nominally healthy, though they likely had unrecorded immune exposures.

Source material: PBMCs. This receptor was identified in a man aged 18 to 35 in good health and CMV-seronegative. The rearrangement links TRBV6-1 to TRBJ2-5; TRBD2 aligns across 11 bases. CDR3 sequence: CASSEVAGGQETQYF. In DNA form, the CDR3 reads TGTGCCAGCAGTGAAGTAGCGGGGGGGCAAGAGACCCAGTACTTC.